The following is a T cell receptor (beta chain) sequence with its context. This clonotype qualifies as medium-sized (0.01 to 0.1%) by its frequency, with no count on file. This clone's antigen is unknown. To amplify TRB rearrangements, a touch-down multiplex PCR protocol was run with the TRB-A and TRB-B primer pools combined in a single tube. Illumina adapters and sample indices were added to the amplicons through two consecutive PCR reactions using Phusion HS II polymerase. The amplicons were gel-purified using the NucleoSpin Gel and PCR Clean-up kit, after which quantification was performed by Qubit and quality was checked on an Agilent 2100 Bioanalyzer. Sequencing of the libraries was done on an Illumina MiSeq with 600-cycle, single-indexed, paired-end runs. The published analysis was carried out like this. TRB reads were aligned and assembled with MiXCR version 2.1.12 using the default MiXCR reference library. A clone was defined by each unique CDR3 nucleotide sequence, and the analysis included only productive sequences supported by at least two reads. Repertoire diversity was assessed by alpha-parameterized diversity profiles (alpha 0 to 5), including Shannon (alpha 1) and Simpson (alpha 2) indices, computed with an R script. The tcR package was used to compute combinatorial TRB VJ usage, which was then compared between cohorts by principal component analysis with ade4. Using GLIPH, TCRbeta CDR3s were clustered on pairs of cohorts matched for age and read depth, and a Wilcoxon test was used to compare cluster frequencies. After reprocessing by TCRdb, each CDR3 protein sequence is one entry, and no DNA is given. TCRdb, not the authors, supplied the V and J calls. The sample has several thousand distinct CDR3 sequences on record. The top ten hold less than 5.5% of the sample.

Each sample's TRB amplification started from approximately 250 ng of peripheral blood genomic DNA, which corresponds to tens of thousands of genome equivalents. This specimen comes from a study of T cell clusters in autoimmune cytopenias (dated by TCRdb to between 2019 and 2020). With respect to the entire study: A median TRB sequencing depth of roughly 47,000 reads per sample was reached, and a median of roughly 2,500 distinct TRB clonotypes per sample was obtained. The study aimed to test whether autoimmune cytopenia patients carry a disease-specific immune repertoire signature usable as a blood-based biomarker. In autoimmune cytopenia patients, peripheral blood TRB and IGH repertoires were sequenced during active disease and over treatment follow-up, together with healthy, CLL and autoimmune hepatitis controls.

There are 16 amino acids in the CDR3, from cysteine to phenylalanine inclusive. Only the protein is available. Based on the germline V gene (reference sequence), the CDR1 and CDR2 sequences are DFQATT and SNEGSKA. Overall study outcomes, separate from this receptor: TRB repertoire shifts, with less even repertoires observed in secondary cytopenia and CLL, were mostly attributed to lymphoma bias rather than autoimmunity. The T cell clusters were only ever defined in silico, so experimental validation of their functional role was still needed. In the comparison of secondary cytopenia with CLL, the cluster-lack signature was not observed, apparently because the dominant lymphoma-associated repertoire masked the signature. GLIPH suggested that primary autoimmune cytopenia patients lacked physiological T cell clusters: more than 40 clusters were exclusive to healthy donors versus approximately 18 exclusive to patients. Healthy donors showed about 3-fold more exclusive TRB clusters than active autoimmune hepatitis patients, consistent with an autoimmunity-wide signature.

The receptor was derived from a human donor with an autoimmune cytopenia or autoimmune hepatitis (not recorded which). Sequenced material: peripheral blood. The chain couples TRBV20-1 to TRBJ2-7; TCRdb reports TRBD2, a call that lacks DNA to check it against. CDR3 sequence: CSARLPTSGVKNEQYF.